One sample yielded the 9 T cell receptor beta chains listed below, sequenced in a study of shared clonotypes between healthy human individuals. TCRdb keeps only in-frame clones here, not all; method: immunoSEQ multiplex PCR. The table has 330,000 or so clones, about 70% seen once. What was sequenced was memory CD4+ T cells sorted from blood. Subset given: CD45RA-negative fraction. All receptors come from a man in his thirties or forties in good health.

J is TRBJ2-3 and V is TRBV7-3; possibly TRBD1 for D (5 bases). The CDR3 has 13 residues. V was clipped by 2 bases and J by 5 bases, with 8 bases between them. CDR1 and CDR2 from the germline V gene are SGHTA and FQGTGA. CDR3 in amino acids: CASSLLGQDTQYF. As DNA, the CDR3 is TGTGCCAGCAGCTTACTAGGACAAGATACGCAGTATTTT. Full variable domain (missing parts from reference TRBV7-3 and TRBJ2-3): GAGVSQTPSNKVTEKGKYVELRCDPISGHTALYWYRQSLGQGPEFLIYFQGTGAADDSGLPNDRFFAVRPEGSVSTLKIQRTERGDSAVYLCASSLLGQDTQYFGPGTRLTVL.

This clone has only one observation. The chain combines TRBV19 with TRBJ1-2; D remains unclear. Germline CDR1 reads LNHDA; CDR2 reads SQIVND (reference sequence). With 3 bases removed from V and 6 bases from J, the gap between germline ends came to 11 bases. The CDR3 is made up of 13 amino acids. CDR3 protein: CASSIQPKHGYTF. CDR3 nucleotides: TGTGCCAGTAGTATTCAGCCGAAACATGGCTACACCTTC.

V and J are TRBV15 and TRBJ2-1; 13 bases are a match to TRBD2. CDR3 length: 14 amino acids. With V trimmed by 5 bases and J by 9 bases, 4 bases remained unmatched. Germline-derived CDR1 and CDR2 are LNHNV and YYDKDF (reference sequence). CDR3 amino acids: CATSLLAGGTEQFF. In DNA, the CDR3 is TGTGCCACCAGCCTACTAGCGGGAGGGACTGAGCAGTTCTTC.

Only a few counts were recorded for this clone. The chain couples TRBV11-2 to TRBJ2-2, with D perhaps given as TRBD1 or TRBD2 (5 bases each). The length of the CDR3 is 15 residues. CDR1 SGHAT and CDR2 FQNNGV come from the germline V gene. V dropped 3 bases and J dropped 8 bases, with 16 bases sitting between them. The DNA for the CDR3 is TGTGCCAGCAGCTTCTGGTCTCATGGGGGTGGGGAGCTGTTTTTT. Translation: CASSFWSHGGGELFF.

The J gene is TRBJ2-7, the V gene TRBV2; maybe TRBD2 (5 bases). CDR1 SNHLY and CDR2 FYNNEI come from the germline V gene. The CDR3 is 11 residues long. V dropped 4 bases and J dropped 5 bases, with 6 bases sitting between them. The DNA of the CDR3 is TGTGCCAGCAGTGGAGGGAACGAGCAGTACTTC. This translates into CASSGGNEQYF.

The table lists this clone with a count of one. The V call is TRBV12-5, the J call TRBJ2-1, with a tentative D call TRBD2 (6 bases). Trimming pared 0 bases from V and 4 bases from J, leaving 22 bases between. Germline CDR1 reads LGHNT; CDR2 reads FRNRAP. The CDR3 sequence is 19 residues long. The CDR3 nucleotides read TGTGCTAGTGGTTTGGTAGTGGGCCCGGGTACTAGCAGATACAATGAGCAGTTCTTC. It translates to CASGLVVGPGTSRYNEQFF.

This clone showed up just a few times. V is TRBV14 and J is TRBJ2-2; D gene ambiguous. The CDR3 covers 13 residues. CDR1 and CDR2 (germline): SGHDN, FVKESK. V lost 5 bases to trimming and J lost 4 bases, with 8 bases between them. This CDR3 is CASSAQITGELFF. The CDR3 DNA is TGTGCCAGCAGCGCTCAGATCACCGGGGAGCTGTTTTTT.

This sequence joins TRBV10-3 and TRBJ2-2; D is possibly TRBD1 (6 bases). The ends were cut back, 4 bases at V and 1 base at J, with 10 bases in the middle. The germline V gene encodes CDR1 ENHRY and CDR2 SYGVKD. CDR3 length: 15 residues. CDR3 in DNA: TGTGCCATCAGTGGGGGGACACAGAACACCGGGGAGCTGTTTTTT. This codes for CAISGGTQNTGELFF.

This clone was counted a few times. This chain joins TRBV10-3 and TRBJ2-7; 11 positions match TRBD1. Germline CDR1 and CDR2: ENHRY and SYGVKD. J gave up 6 bases and V 0 bases, and 1 base lay outside the gene matches. This CDR3 is 14 amino acids long. In DNA form, the CDR3 reads TGTGCCATCAGTGAGTCCGGGACAGGGGGCGAGCAGTACTTC. The encoded protein is CAISESGTGGEQYF.